This TCR beta chain was profiled in a study of blood T cell repertoires in COVID-19. Study summary: Acute-phase and convalescent COVID-19 samples originated in the United States, Italy and Spain.

There are 15 residues in the CDR3. The germline CDR1 and CDR2 sequences are KGHSH and LQKENI. J gave up 5 bases and V 3 bases, and 8 bases lay outside the gene matches. Clones were sequenced by immunoSEQ multiplex PCR, and TCRdb holds only the in-frame ones, with some missing. Of about 170,000 clones listed, more than 85% are singletons. Two negative PCRs, clearance, or symptom resolution had been documented for recovered Cohort 3 donors. The sequenced sample consisted of PBMCs or T cells enriched from blood (not recorded which). The chain joins TRBV18 to TRBJ2-7; 9 positions agree with TRBD1. This clonotype was sampled from a woman in her forties or fifties who had recovered from COVID-19. The CDR3 DNA follows: TGTGCCAGCTCACCCGTCGGACAGGGGTCCCACGAGCAGTACTTC. It is translated as CASSPVGQGSHEQYF.